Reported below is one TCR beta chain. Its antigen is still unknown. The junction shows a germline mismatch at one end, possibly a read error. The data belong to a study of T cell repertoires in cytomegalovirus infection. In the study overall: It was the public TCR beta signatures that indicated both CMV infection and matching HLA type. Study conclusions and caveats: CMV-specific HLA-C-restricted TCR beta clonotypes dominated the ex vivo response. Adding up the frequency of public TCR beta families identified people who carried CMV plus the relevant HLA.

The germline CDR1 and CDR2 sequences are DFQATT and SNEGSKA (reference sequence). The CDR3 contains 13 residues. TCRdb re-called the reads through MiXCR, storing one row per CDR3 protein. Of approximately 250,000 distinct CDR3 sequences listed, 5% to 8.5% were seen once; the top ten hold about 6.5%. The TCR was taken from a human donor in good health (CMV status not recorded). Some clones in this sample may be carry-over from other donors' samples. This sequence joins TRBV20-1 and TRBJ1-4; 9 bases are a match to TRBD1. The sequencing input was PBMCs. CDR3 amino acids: CSAPDRGNGKLFF. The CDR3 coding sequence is TGCAGTGCTCCGGACAGGGGAAATGGAAAACTGTTTTTT.